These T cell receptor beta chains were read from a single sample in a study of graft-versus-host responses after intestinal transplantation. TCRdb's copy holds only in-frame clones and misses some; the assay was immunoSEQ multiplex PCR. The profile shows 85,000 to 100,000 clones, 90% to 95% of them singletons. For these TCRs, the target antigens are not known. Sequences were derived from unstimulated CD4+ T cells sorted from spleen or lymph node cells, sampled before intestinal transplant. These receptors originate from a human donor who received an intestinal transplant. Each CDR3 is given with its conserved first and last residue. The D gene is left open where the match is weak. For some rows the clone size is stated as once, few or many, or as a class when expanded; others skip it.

CDR3 protein: CASSPGQLNTEAFF
CDR3 DNA: TGTGCCAGCTCGCCCGGACAGTTGAACACTGAAGCTTTCTTT
V gene: TRBV18
D gene: .
clone size: .
J gene: TRBJ1-1

CDR3 protein: CASSEGIGRSRAQHF
CDR3 DNA: TGTGCCAGCAGTGAAGGGATCGGGAGGAGCAGGGCCCAGCATTTT
V gene: TRBV6-1
D gene: .
clone size: .
J gene: TRBJ1-5

CDR3 protein: CASSLGAGERNQPQHF
CDR3 DNA: TGTGCCAGCAGCTTAGGGGCAGGGGAGCGTAATCAGCCCCAGCATTTT
V gene: TRBV7-2
D gene: .
clone size: .
J gene: TRBJ1-5

CDR3 protein: CASSVAGQSYEQYF
CDR3 DNA: TGTGCCAGCAGCGTAGCCGGACAGTCCTACGAGCAGTACTTC
V gene: TRBV9
D gene: .
clone size: .
J gene: TRBJ2-7

CDR3 protein: CASSPRTGNQPQHF
CDR3 DNA: TGTGCCAGCAGCCCCAGGACAGGGAATCAGCCCCAGCATTTT
V gene: TRBV7-2
D gene: TRBD1
clone size: .
J gene: TRBJ1-5

CDR3 protein: CASSFYSSSPNEQFF
CDR3 DNA: TGTGCCAGCAGCTTTTATTCTTCTAGCCCAAATGAGCAGTTCTTC
V gene: TRBV7-2
D gene: .
clone size: .
J gene: TRBJ2-1

CDR3 protein: CASSIGGGKGILFF
CDR3 DNA: TGTGCCAGTAGTATTGGAGGGGGCAAGGGAATACTGTTTTTT
V gene: TRBV19
D gene: TRBD1
clone size: .
J gene: TRBJ1-4

CDR3 protein: CASSLGDARYREAFF
CDR3 DNA: TGTGCCAGCAGTTTGGGAGACGCACGGTATAGGGAAGCTTTCTTT
V gene: TRBV28
D gene: .
clone size: .
J gene: TRBJ1-1

CDR3 protein: CASSITDRYGYTF
CDR3 DNA: TGTGCCAGTAGTATTACAGATCGCTATGGCTACACCTTC
V gene: TRBV19
D gene: .
clone size: few
J gene: TRBJ1-2

CDR3 protein: CASSSARDGQTNTEAFF
CDR3 DNA: TGTGCCAGCAGCTCCGCCCGGGATGGGCAAACGAACACTGAAGCTTTCTTT
V gene: TRBV11-2
D gene: .
clone size: .
J gene: TRBJ1-1

CDR3 protein: CASSRGNEKLFF
CDR3 DNA: TGTGCCAGCAGTAGGGGGAATGAAAAACTGTTTTTT
V gene: TRBV2
D gene: .
clone size: few
J gene: TRBJ1-4

CDR3 protein: CASSQESLRFPDGYTF
CDR3 DNA: TGTGCCAGCAGCCAAGAGTCGCTCCGTTTCCCAGATGGCTACACCTTC
V gene: TRBV4-2
D gene: .
clone size: .
J gene: TRBJ1-2

CDR3 protein: CASGYDRPEGNTIYF
CDR3 DNA: TGTGCTAGTGGTTACGACAGGCCCGAGGGGAACACCATATATTTT
V gene: TRBV12-5
D gene: .
clone size: .
J gene: TRBJ1-3

CDR3 protein: CASSYSPGERSEAFF
CDR3 DNA: TGTGCCAGCAGTTACTCGCCAGGGGAGCGTAGTGAAGCTTTCTTT
V gene: TRBV6-5
D gene: .
clone size: .
J gene: TRBJ1-1

CDR3 protein: CAISRGQFYNEQFF
CDR3 DNA: TGTGCCATCAGCCGAGGACAGTTTTACAATGAGCAGTTCTTC
V gene: TRBV10-3
D gene: .
clone size: few
J gene: TRBJ2-1

CDR3 protein: CASSATLAGESYNEQFF
CDR3 DNA: TGTGCCAGCAGCGCAACCTTAGCGGGGGAGTCCTACAATGAGCAGTTCTTC
V gene: TRBV9
D gene: TRBD2
clone size: once
J gene: TRBJ2-1

CDR3 protein: CAWSVRSGYNEQFF
CDR3 DNA: TGTGCCTGGAGTGTACGTAGCGGATACAATGAGCAGTTCTTC
V gene: TRBV30
D gene: .
clone size: .
J gene: TRBJ2-1

CDR3 protein: CASSLVHANTEAFF
CDR3 DNA: TGTGCCAGCTCCCTCGTACACGCGAACACTGAAGCTTTCTTT
V gene: TRBV18
D gene: .
clone size: .
J gene: TRBJ1-1

CDR3 protein: CASSLEAGGTNTGELFF
CDR3 DNA: TGCGCCAGCAGCCTTGAGGCTGGGGGCACGAACACCGGGGAGCTGTTTTTT
V gene: TRBV4-3
D gene: .
clone size: .
J gene: TRBJ2-2

CDR3 protein: CASSTRGLGAFF
CDR3 DNA: TGTGCCAGCAGTACGAGGGGGCTCGGGGCTTTCTTT
V gene: TRBV6-5
D gene: TRBD1
clone size: .
J gene: TRBJ1-1

CDR3 protein: CASSFTIGGIGELFF
CDR3 DNA: TGTGCCAGCAGTTTCACCATAGGGGGAATCGGGGAGCTGTTTTTT
V gene: TRBV27
D gene: .
clone size: .
J gene: TRBJ2-2

CDR3 protein: CASRVVVGGSGYTF
CDR3 DNA: TGTGCCAGCAGAGTAGTTGTGGGGGGGAGTGGCTACACCTTC
V gene: TRBV6-1
D gene: .
clone size: .
J gene: TRBJ1-2

CDR3 protein: CASRSTGNEQYF
CDR3 DNA: TGTGCCAGCAGATCAACAGGGAACGAGCAGTACTTC
V gene: TRBV6-1
D gene: .
clone size: .
J gene: TRBJ2-7

CDR3 protein: CASSEQISGNEQFF
CDR3 DNA: TGCGCCAGCAGCGAACAAATAAGCGGGAATGAGCAGTTCTTC
V gene: TRBV5-1
D gene: .
clone size: .
J gene: TRBJ2-1

CDR3 protein: CASTRRGNTEAFF
CDR3 DNA: TGTGCCAGCACACGCAGGGGGAACACTGAAGCTTTCTTT
V gene: TRBV6-5
D gene: .
clone size: .
J gene: TRBJ1-1

CDR3 protein: CATARGGGNTIYF
CDR3 DNA: TGTGCCACAGCCAGGGGCGGTGGAAACACCATATATTTT
V gene: TRBV6-1
D gene: .
clone size: .
J gene: TRBJ1-3

CDR3 protein: CASSDGLAGDGEQFF
CDR3 DNA: TGTGCCAGCAGTGACGGACTAGCGGGAGATGGTGAGCAGTTCTTC
V gene: TRBV6-1
D gene: TRBD2
clone size: .
J gene: TRBJ2-1

CDR3 protein: CASSIGGGSEKLFF
CDR3 DNA: TGTGCCAGTAGTATAGGGGGAGGTAGTGAAAAACTGTTTTTT
V gene: TRBV19
D gene: .
clone size: .
J gene: TRBJ1-4

CDR3 protein: CASSPDRVYAYGYTF
CDR3 DNA: TGTGCCAGCAGCCCAGACAGGGTTTATGCTTATGGCTACACCTTC
V gene: TRBV6-5
D gene: TRBD1
clone size: once
J gene: TRBJ1-2

CDR3 protein: CASSLPQGNTGELFF
CDR3 DNA: TGTGCCAGCAGCTTGCCACAGGGGAACACCGGGGAGCTGTTTTTT
V gene: TRBV5-6
D gene: .
clone size: .
J gene: TRBJ2-2

CDR3 protein: CASSSRLTGGSEQYF
CDR3 DNA: TGTGCCAGCAGCTCACGGTTGACAGGGGGCTCCGAGCAGTACTTC
V gene: TRBV5-4
D gene: TRBD1
clone size: .
J gene: TRBJ2-7

CDR3 protein: CASSERGGGALNTQYF
CDR3 DNA: TGCGCCAGCAGTGAGAGGGGCGGGGGGGCCTTGAATACGCAGTATTTT
V gene: TRBV10-2
D gene: TRBD2
clone size: .
J gene: TRBJ2-3

CDR3 protein: CASRPLGTSGTSYNEQFF
CDR3 DNA: TGCGCCAGCAGACCCCTGGGGACTAGCGGGACTAGCTACAATGAGCAGTTCTTC
V gene: TRBV5-1
D gene: TRBD2
clone size: .
J gene: TRBJ2-1

CDR3 protein: CASSEARDVGEQYF
CDR3 DNA: TGTGCCAGCAGTGAAGCGCGGGACGTCGGGGAGCAGTACTTC
V gene: TRBV2
D gene: .
clone size: .
J gene: TRBJ2-7

CDR3 protein: CAWIPPGNTQYF
CDR3 DNA: TGTGCCTGGATCCCCCCAGGTAATACGCAGTATTTT
V gene: TRBV30
D gene: .
clone size: .
J gene: TRBJ2-3

CDR3 protein: CAISERRDSHRVETQYF
CDR3 DNA: TGTGCCATCAGTGAGCGAAGGGACAGCCATAGGGTCGAGACCCAGTACTTC
V gene: TRBV10-3
D gene: TRBD1
clone size: .
J gene: TRBJ2-5

CDR3 protein: CSVEVGLGYTF
CDR3 DNA: TGCAGCGTTGAAGTGGGGCTTGGCTACACCTTC
V gene: TRBV29-1
D gene: .
clone size: .
J gene: TRBJ1-2

CDR3 protein: CASSRTSDTEAFF
CDR3 DNA: TGTGCCAGCAGCCGAACTTCGGACACTGAAGCTTTCTTT
V gene: TRBV11-3
D gene: .
clone size: .
J gene: TRBJ1-1

CDR3 protein: CASSSQGPSYEQYF
CDR3 DNA: TGTGCCAGCAGCTCACAGGGACCATCCTACGAGCAGTACTTC
V gene: TRBV7-2
D gene: .
clone size: .
J gene: TRBJ2-7

CDR3 protein: CASSGLSGRHTDTQYF
CDR3 DNA: TGTGCCAGCAGTGGCCTCAGCGGACGACACACAGATACGCAGTATTTT
V gene: TRBV2
D gene: .
clone size: .
J gene: TRBJ2-3